A single sample is the source of the 11 T cell receptor beta chains below, sequenced in a study of shared clonotypes between healthy human individuals. Clones were read by immunoSEQ multiplex PCR, and TCRdb kept only the in-frame ones, dropping some. The table has over a million clones, just under 99% seen once. The sample was naive CD4+ T cells sorted from blood. Indicated subset: CD45RA+ positively selected. These receptor sequences come from a man aged 25-45 years in good health.

V and J are TRBV5-8 and TRBJ2-2; 7 bases align to TRBD2. The CDR3 runs to 15 residues. CDR1 is SGHTS and CDR2 is YDEGEE in the germline V gene. J was trimmed by 5 bases and V by 5 bases; bases with no gene match: 9. The CDR3 nucleotides are TGTGCCAGCAGGCCCGGGAGGTGGGGGACCGGGGAGCTGTTTTTT. Translated, it gives CASRPGRWGTGELFF.

This sequence joins TRBV18 and TRBJ1-4; 9 bases agree with TRBD1. V shed 2 bases, J shed 8 bases, and the junction held 9 bases outside the gene matches. CDR3 length: 16 amino acids. Looked up from germline, CDR1 is KGHSH and CDR2 is LQKENI. The CDR3 DNA sequence: TGTGCCAGCTCACCAACTTCTGGGACAGGGCTGGAAAAACTGTTTTTT. Protein sequence: CASSPTSGTGLEKLFF.

The chain has TRBV27 and TRBJ2-7; D is undetermined. V was clipped by 6 bases and J by 7 bases, with 19 bases between them. The germline gives CDR1 MNHEY, CDR2 SMNVEV (reference sequence). The CDR3 is 14 amino acids. The CDR3: CASRFSDTIGEQYF. CDR3 DNA: TGTGCCAGCAGATTCTCAGACACTATTGGTGAGCAGTACTTC.

V is TRBV7-8 and J is TRBJ1-1; 7 nucleotides align to TRBD1. Germline CDR1 is SGHVS and CDR2 is FQNEAQ. V trimming: 5 bases; J trimming: 4 bases; junction bases outside the gene matches: 7. The CDR3 spans 14 residues. The CDR3 spells CASSQTGVSTEAFF. CDR3 DNA: TGTGCCAGCAGCCAAACAGGGGTAAGCACTGAAGCTTTCTTT.

The CDR3 DNA sequence: TGTGCCATCAGTGCCCAGGGGGCTGCCTCCTACGAGCAGTACTTC. Protein: CAISAQGAASYEQYF. The chain links TRBV10-3 to TRBJ2-7, with 8 bases that match TRBD1. Germline V gene sequence: CDR1 ENHRY, CDR2 SYGVKD. This CDR3 region has 15 residues. J was trimmed by 0 bases and V by 4 bases; bases with no gene match: 5.

This chain links TRBV11-3 with TRBJ2-5; D perhaps matches TRBD2 (6 bases). V lost 5 bases and J lost 4, with 14 bases in between. Per germline, CDR1 SGHNT and CDR2 YENEEA. The CDR3 totals 14 residues. CDR3 bases: TGTGCCAGCAGCCGTGGGCGGGGAGGAGAGACCCAGTACTTC. This codes for CASSRGRGGETQYF.

V and J are TRBV9 and TRBJ2-5, with unresolved D. The CDR3 runs 12 residues. The germline V gene has CDR1 SGDLS and CDR2 YYNGEE. V was clipped by 4 bases and J by 5 bases, with 9 bases between them. CDR3 sequence: CASSQTEETQYF. The CDR3 nucleotides read TGTGCCAGCAGCCAAACTGAGGAGACCCAGTACTTC.

The CDR3 bases are TGTGCCAGCAGCTTGGAGTCTAGCGGGAGATACGAGCAGTACTTC. Translation gives CASSLESSGRYEQYF. This chain uses TRBV5-5 with TRBJ2-7; 10 bases match TRBD2. Germline loops: CDR1 SGHKS, CDR2 YYEKEE (reference sequence). Trimming took 0 bases from V and 4 from J; bases not matched to a gene: 4. The CDR3 runs to 15 residues.

The chain joins TRBV27 to TRBJ2-7, with 12 nucleotides matching TRBD1. Germline V gene data show CDR1 as MNHEY and CDR2 as SMNVEV (reference sequence). The junction had 12 bases not matched to a gene; V was cut back by 6 bases and J by 3 bases. This CDR3 region has 17 residues. CDR3 amino acids: CASRLKAGQGAIYEQYF. CDR3 coding DNA: TGTGCCAGCAGACTTAAAGCGGGACAGGGGGCTATCTACGAGCAGTACTTC.

The gene calls are TRBV9 and TRBJ2-1; 10 nucleotides agree with TRBD2. The CDR3 runs 16 residues. V lost 3 bases, J lost 1 base, and 4 bases stayed unmatched. CDR1 is SGDLS and CDR2 is YYNGEE in the germline V gene. CDR3 sequence reads: CASSGLGLASYNEQFF. The DNA of the CDR3 is TGTGCCAGCAGCGGCCTGGGACTAGCGTCCTACAATGAGCAGTTCTTC.

The gene calls are TRBV21-1 and TRBJ1-2; the table's D call of TRBD1 was not tested on the DNA. TRBV21-1 is termed a pseudogene. The CDR3 consists of 14 residues. This CDR3 is CASSKVDSRSGYTF. CDR3 bases: TGTGCCAGCAGCAAAGTGGACAGTCGCTCGGGCTACACCTTC.